These 20 T cell receptor beta chains share one sample of origin, sequenced in a study of shared clonotypes between healthy human individuals. Only in-frame clones appear in the TCRdb table, and some are missing; sequencing was by immunoSEQ multiplex PCR. This sample yields around 690,000 clones, of which roughly 91% are seen a single time; 30% to 40% belongs to the top ten. The sequencing input was memory CD8+ T cells from PBMCs. As to subset: CD45RO+ cells pooled with CCR7-negative TemRA cells. The source of these receptors is a man between 18 and 29 years old in good health. Some clones in this sample may be carry-over from other donors' samples.

This clone was recorded a few times. The chain recombines TRBV11-2 with TRBJ2-7; perhaps TRBD1 as D (7 bases). Trimming cost V 8 bases and J 4 bases, with 12 bases left between them. Germline-derived CDR1 and CDR2 are SGHAT and FQNNGV. The CDR3 totals 12 residues. CDR3 protein: CASRGTAYEQYF. CDR3 bases: TGTGCCAGCCGGGGGACAGCTTACGAGCAGTACTTC.

CDR3 region: CAWSVELWTGHTDTQYF. CDR3 nucleotide sequence: TGTGCCTGGAGCGTCGAATTGTGGACAGGGCACACAGATACGCAGTATTTT. The chain has TRBV30 and TRBJ2-3; TRBD1 matches at 8 bases. The germline CDR1 and CDR2 sequences are GTSNPN and SVGIG (reference sequence). V lost 3 bases to trimming and J lost 2 bases; unmatched junction nucleotides: 13. The CDR3 consists of 17 residues.

This chain links TRBV29-1 with TRBJ2-1, with D possibly being TRBD2 (6 bases). CDR1 and CDR2 (germline): SQVTM, ANQGSEA. The length of the CDR3 is 18 residues. This CDR3 reads CSLRGLRRDQIDYNEQFF. The CDR3 coding sequence is TGCAGTTTGAGGGGTTTGAGGCGGGACCAAATCGATTACAATGAGCAGTTCTTC.

This clone occurred once. The genes are TRBV28 and TRBJ2-7, with a weak D call TRBD1 (6 bases). The CDR3 runs 14 residues. The germline V gene has CDR1 MDHEN and CDR2 SYDVKM. V was clipped by 7 bases and J by 1 base, with 14 bases between them. CDR3 sequence: CASTPQGWSYEQYF. The CDR3 DNA follows: TGTGCCAGCACCCCACAGGGTTGGTCCTACGAGCAGTACTTC.

This clone was picked up one time. The chain is built from TRBV5-1 and TRBJ1-1; 9 nucleotides align to TRBD1. Germline loops: CDR1 SGHRS, CDR2 YFSETQ. This CDR3 comprises 11 residues. V shed 4 bases, J shed 10 bases, and the junction held 2 bases outside the gene matches. The CDR3: CASSGQGRAFF. The CDR3 nucleotides are TGCGCCAGCAGCGGACAGGGGAGAGCTTTCTTT.

The genes are TRBV14 and TRBJ2-7; D tentatively reads TRBD1 or TRBD2 (6 bases each). V was shortened by 0 bases and J by 6 bases, with 15 bases between the two germline ends. CDR1 and CDR2 (germline): SGHDN, FVKESK. CDR3 length equals 15 residues. CDR3 amino acids: CASSQDTGTQVEQYF. Here the CDR3 DNA reads TGTGCCAGCAGCCAAGATACAGGGACTCAGGTCGAGCAGTACTTC.

V is TRBV29-1 and J is TRBJ2-1; 7 bases map to TRBD2. After removal of 3 bases from V and 7 bases from J, the junction contained 6 bases not matched to a gene. The germline CDR1 and CDR2 sequences are SQVTM and ANQGSEA. This CDR3 region has 13 residues. CDR3 protein: CSVDAGVVNEQFF. The CDR3 region has the DNA TGCAGCGTTGATGCGGGAGTTGTAAATGAGCAGTTCTTC.

The V gene is TRBV5-4, the J gene TRBJ2-5; 11 bases match TRBD1. The trim removed 4 bases at V and 4 bases at J, leaving 12 bases unmatched. This CDR3 has 17 amino acids. CDR1 is SGHNT and CDR2 is YYREEE in the germline V gene (reference sequence). The CDR3 is CASSPLLGQGVRETQYF. The CDR3 bases are TGTGCCAGCAGCCCTCTTCTGGGACAGGGGGTCCGAGAGACCCAGTACTTC.

The chain carries TRBV10-2 and TRBJ1-2; no definite D call. This CDR3 contains 14 residues. Looked up from germline, CDR1 is WSHSY and CDR2 is SAAADI. The V end lost 2 bases, the J end lost 8 bases, and 15 bases lay between the germline ends. CDR3 DNA sequence: TGCGCCAGCAGTGAGGGCAGCCGAACCGGGGGCTACACCTTC. Its translation: CASSEGSRTGGYTF.

V usage is TRBV6-1 and J usage is TRBJ2-7, with D perhaps given as TRBD1 or TRBD2 (5 bases each). The germline V gene has CDR1 MNHNS and CDR2 SASEGT. This CDR3 has 15 amino acids. With 2 bases removed from V and 1 base from J, the gap between germline ends came to 12 bases. CDR3 protein: CASSERGVSSYEQYF. DNA for the CDR3: TGTGCCAGCAGTGAAAGAGGGGTTTCTTCCTACGAGCAGTACTTC.

This clone was counted once. This chain connects TRBV27 to TRBJ2-1; TRBD2 is a possible D gene (5 bases). This CDR3 comprises 14 residues. The V gene lost 3 bases and the J gene lost 8 bases, with 14 bases spanning the gap. Germline V CDR1 and CDR2: MNHEY, SMNVEV (reference sequence). The CDR3 coding sequence is TGTGCCAGCAGTTTCGTTCCTGGGAGCCATGAGCAGTTCTTC. It specifies CASSFVPGSHEQFF.

The chain links TRBV27 to TRBJ1-2, with a weak D call TRBD1 (6 bases). Between the trimmed V and J ends, which lost 3 bases and 3 bases, there was a span of 11 bases. CDR3 length equals 14 residues. Germline values: CDR1 MNHEY, CDR2 SMNVEV (reference sequence). The CDR3 region has the DNA TGTGCCAGCAGTTTCACAGGGAGTCACTATGGCTACACCTTC. Amino acids: CASSFTGSHYGYTF.

The rearrangement links TRBV27 to TRBJ2-7; tentatively, D is TRBD1 (6 bases). In germline, CDR1 is MNHEY, CDR2 SMNVEV (reference sequence). The CDR3 is 16 residues long. V lost 0 bases and J 1 base, leaving 13 bases between the germline ends. CDR3 region: CASSLSAGDRSYEQYF. CDR3 bases: TGTGCCAGCAGTTTATCGGCAGGGGATCGGTCCTACGAGCAGTACTTC.

This rearrangement joins TRBV19 to TRBJ1-1, with unresolved D. Germline values: CDR1 LNHDA, CDR2 SQIVND (reference sequence). V was trimmed by 3 bases and J by 1 base, leaving 6 bases between them. The CDR3 loop spans 13 amino acids. The CDR3 nucleotides read TGTGCCAGTAGTATGACGAAGAACACTGAAGCTTTCTTT. This codes for CASSMTKNTEAFF.

The chain uses TRBV10-3 and TRBJ2-1; TRBD2 matches at 9 bases. CDR3 size: 14 residues. Germline V gene sequence: CDR1 ENHRY, CDR2 SYGVKD. With V trimmed by 0 bases and J by 8 bases, 2 bases remained unmatched. CDR3 in amino acids: CAISESSGSYEQFF. Here the CDR3 DNA reads TGTGCCATCAGTGAGTCTAGCGGGAGCTATGAGCAGTTCTTC.

Concerning this clone: In the same sample, other DNA sequences code for this CDR3. This sequence joins TRBV28 and TRBJ1-4; maybe TRBD1 (6 bases). The CDR3 is 16 residues long. V was cut by 5 bases and J by 7 bases, with 20 bases left in between. Germline loops: CDR1 MDHEN, CDR2 SYDVKM. The CDR3 region is CASSGNPQGTGEKLFF. In DNA, the CDR3 is TGTGCCAGCAGTGGCAACCCACAGGGAACGGGTGAAAAACTGTTTTTT.

This chain connects TRBV27 to TRBJ2-3, with D unclear. Germline V CDR1 and CDR2: MNHEY, SMNVEV (reference sequence). The V end lost 9 bases, the J end lost 3 bases, and 10 bases lay between the germline ends. The CDR3 consists of 12 residues. The CDR3 bases are TGTGCCAGTGCCGCGCCAACAGATACGCAGTATTTT. Its translation is CASAAPTDTQYF.

This clone was recorded once. This chain joins TRBV27 and TRBJ1-2; no clear D gene. The CDR3 has 16 residues. CDR1 MNHEY and CDR2 SMNVEV come from the germline V gene (reference sequence). The germline V and J ends were trimmed by 5 bases and 5 bases, with 21 bases remaining between them. The CDR3 region has the DNA TGTGCCAGCAGTCCCTCCACGGGCCCACGGGCGTATGGCTACACCTTC. It encodes CASSPSTGPRAYGYTF.

This clone is a singleton in its sample. The chain is built from TRBV7-6 and TRBJ2-1, with unresolved D. Trimming removed 5 bases at V and 7 bases at J, with 18 bases between. Germline assignment: CDR1 SGHVS and CDR2 FNYEAQ. The CDR3 loop spans 15 amino acids. The CDR3, as DNA: TGTGCCAGCAGCCGTCTAGGGCCGGGCATAAATGAGCAGTTCTTC. It specifies CASSRLGPGINEQFF.

The chain carries TRBV7-9 and TRBJ2-7, with 9 bases aligning to TRBD1. CDR3 length: 17 residues. The germline V gene encodes CDR1 SEHNR and CDR2 FQNEAQ (reference sequence). After removal of 5 bases from V and 5 bases from J, the junction contained 16 bases not matched to a gene. DNA of the CDR3: TGTGCCAGCAGCATTTTCATTCTGACAGGGGGTCGAAACGAGCAGTACTTC. Translation gives CASSIFILTGGRNEQYF.